A selection of T cell receptor beta chains follows, all from one sample in a study of blood T cell repertoires in COVID-19. The repertoire was sequenced with immunoSEQ multiplex PCR; TCRdb's copy has only in-frame clones and lacks some. The sample yields roughly 59,000 clones, around four fifths seen once. Material: peripheral blood. Receptor source: a woman aged 45-59 years with active or convalescent COVID-19. Both conserved end residues are part of each CDR3. D genes are given only for firm matches. Size is stated for part of the rows, as once, few or many counts, or as a class when the clone is expanded.

D: TRBD1; V: TRBV28; J: TRBJ1-1; size: .; CDR3: CASSRTGPTEAFF; DNA: TGTGCCAGCAGTCGGACAGGGCCCACTGAAGCTTTCTTT
D: TRBD2; V: TRBV4-1; J: TRBJ2-7; size: .; CDR3: CASSRVSGSSYEQYF; DNA: TGCGCCAGCAGCCGTGTGAGCGGGAGTTCATACGAGCAGTACTTC
D: .; V: TRBV7-9; J: TRBJ1-2; size: .; CDR3: CASSLGQGSNGYTF; DNA: TGTGCCAGCAGCTTGGGGCAGGGGAGTAATGGCTACACCTTC
D: TRBD2; V: TRBV6-6; J: TRBJ2-1; size: few; CDR3: CASSRAGGRAYNEQFF; DNA: TGTGCCAGCAGTCGAGCGGGAGGACGAGCCTACAATGAGCAGTTCTTC
D: .; V: TRBV6-5; J: TRBJ2-5; size: medium-sized; CDR3: CASTPGREETQYF; DNA: TGTGCCAGCACTCCGGGACGGGAGGAGACCCAGTACTTC
D: .; V: TRBV30; J: TRBJ2-5; size: .; CDR3: CAWRRTGRYQETQYF; DNA: TGTGCCTGGAGGCGTACAGGACGGTACCAAGAGACCCAGTACTTC
D: .; V: TRBV4-1; J: TRBJ1-2; size: .; CDR3: CASSQEVAVPHGYTF; DNA: TGCGCCAGCAGCCAAGAAGTGGCGGTCCCTCATGGCTACACCTTC
D: .; V: TRBV7-2; J: TRBJ1-2; size: once; CDR3: CASSPTRGANYGYTF; DNA: TGTGCCAGCAGCCCGACCAGGGGAGCTAACTATGGCTACACCTTC
D: TRBD2; V: TRBV4-3; J: TRBJ2-1; size: .; CDR3: CASSQGLLAGVNEQFF; DNA: TGCGCCAGCAGCCAAGGACTACTAGCGGGAGTCAATGAGCAGTTCTTC
D: TRBD1; V: TRBV7-3; J: TRBJ2-7; size: once; CDR3: CASSLTGAGPYEQYF; DNA: TGTGCCAGCAGTCTTACAGGGGCCGGCCCCTACGAGCAGTACTTC
D: .; V: TRBV18; J: TRBJ2-1; size: once; CDR3: CASSPPGTPYNEQFF; DNA: TGTGCCAGCTCACCACCCGGGACACCCTACAATGAGCAGTTCTTC
D: .; V: TRBV6-2/TRBV6-3; J: TRBJ1-2; size: .; CDR3: CASSKTGSNYGYTF; DNA: TGTGCCAGCAGCAAAACAGGGTCTAACTATGGCTACACCTTC
D: .; V: TRBV6-6; J: TRBJ2-3; size: few; CDR3: CASSYTGAWDTQYF; DNA: TGTGCCAGCAGTTATACGGGAGCCTGGGATACGCAGTATTTT
D: TRBD1; V: TRBV10-2; J: TRBJ1-5; size: .; CDR3: CASSSGQGFLNNQPQHF; DNA: TGCGCCAGCAGTTCGGGACAGGGGTTTTTGAACAATCAGCCCCAGCATTTT
D: TRBD1; V: TRBV14; J: TRBJ1-2; size: .; CDR3: CASSRDRGALYGYTF; DNA: TGTGCCAGCAGCCGGGACAGGGGCGCGCTCTATGGCTACACCTTC
D: .; V: TRBV7-2; J: TRBJ1-2; size: .; CDR3: CASSREIRGGVGGYTF; DNA: TGTGCCAGCAGCCGCGAAATCAGGGGAGGGGTAGGGGGCTACACCTTC
D: .; V: TRBV19; J: TRBJ2-3; size: .; CDR3: CASSSGPSTDTQYF; DNA: TGTGCCAGTAGTAGCGGGCCGAGCACAGATACGCAGTATTTT
D: TRBD1; V: TRBV27; J: TRBJ1-2; size: .; CDR3: CASSLMTGSGYGYTF; DNA: TGTGCCAGCAGTTTAATGACAGGGTCCGGGTATGGCTACACCTTC
D: .; V: TRBV30; J: TRBJ2-1; size: .; CDR3: CAWSIKSEQFF; DNA: TGTGCCTGGAGTATTAAGAGTGAGCAGTTCTTC
D: TRBD1; V: TRBV19; J: TRBJ1-1; size: .; CDR3: CASSGTGFSNTEAFF; DNA: TGTGCCAGTAGTGGGACAGGGTTTTCGAACACTGAAGCTTTCTTT
D: TRBD1; V: TRBV20-1; J: TRBJ1-1; size: .; CDR3: CSARRTGEAFF; DNA: TGCAGTGCTAGGAGGACAGGGGAAGCTTTCTTT
D: TRBD1; V: TRBV30; J: TRBJ2-5; size: .; CDR3: CAWRRTGGGGETQYF; DNA: TGTGCCTGGAGAAGGACAGGGGGCGGGGGTGAGACCCAGTACTTC
D: .; V: TRBV30; J: TRBJ1-5; size: .; CDR3: CAWSVREVGPQHF; DNA: TGTGCCTGGAGTGTTCGCGAGGTGGGGCCCCAGCATTTT
D: .; V: TRBV5-1; J: TRBJ1-2; size: .; CDR3: CASSPVAGANYGYTF; DNA: TGCGCCAGCAGCCCCGTGGCGGGGGCGAACTATGGCTACACCTTC
D: TRBD2; V: TRBV27; J: TRBJ2-5; size: few; CDR3: CASAALAGGQETQYF; DNA: TGTGCCAGCGCCGCCCTAGCGGGAGGGCAAGAGACCCAGTACTTC
D: TRBD1; V: TRBV6-2/TRBV6-3; J: TRBJ2-2; size: .; CDR3: CASSLQGFANTGELFF; DNA: TGTGCCAGCAGTCTACAGGGGTTCGCGAACACCGGGGAGCTGTTTTTT
D: .; V: TRBV7-2; J: TRBJ1-5; size: few; CDR3: CASSYRVDQPQHF; DNA: TGTGCCAGCAGCTACAGGGTGGATCAGCCCCAGCATTTT
D: .; V: TRBV2; J: TRBJ2-3; size: .; CDR3: CASSGDFTDTQYF; DNA: TGTGCCAGCAGCGGGGACTTCACAGATACGCAGTATTTT
D: TRBD2; V: TRBV3-1/TRBV3-2; J: TRBJ2-1; size: .; CDR3: CASSRYFSGHNNEQFF; DNA: TGTGCCAGCAGCCGGTATTTTAGCGGGCATAACAATGAGCAGTTCTTC
D: TRBD1; V: TRBV27; J: TRBJ2-7; size: few; CDR3: CASSVRDRAFFGEQYF; DNA: TGTGCCAGCAGTGTCCGGGACAGGGCTTTTTTCGGAGAGCAGTACTTC
D: .; V: TRBV10-3; J: TRBJ1-2; size: .; CDR3: CAITEDNFNYGYTF; DNA: TGTGCCATCACTGAGGACAACTTCAACTATGGCTACACCTTC
D: .; V: TRBV7-9; J: TRBJ2-1; size: .; CDR3: CASSLGVFLDTGNDEQFF; DNA: TGTGCCAGCAGCTTAGGAGTCTTTTTGGACACAGGTAACGATGAGCAGTTCTTC
D: TRBD1; V: TRBV18; J: TRBJ2-7; size: .; CDR3: CASSSGTGNEQYF; DNA: TGTGCCAGCTCATCCGGGACAGGGAACGAGCAGTACTTC
D: .; V: TRBV5-1; J: TRBJ2-3; size: .; CDR3: CASSDSGRGTDTQYF; DNA: TGCGCCAGCAGTGATAGTGGTCGGGGCACAGATACGCAGTATTTT
D: TRBD1; V: TRBV5-1; J: TRBJ2-3; size: few; CDR3: CASRTGGVTDTQYF; DNA: TGCGCCAGCCGAACAGGGGGCGTAACAGATACGCAGTATTTT
D: TRBD1; V: TRBV6-1; J: TRBJ1-3; size: .; CDR3: CASSDLGQGPGNTIYF; DNA: TGTGCCAGCAGTGACCTGGGACAGGGTCCTGGAAACACCATATATTTT
D: .; V: TRBV24-1; J: TRBJ1-5; size: .; CDR3: CATSPGHGNQPQHF; DNA: TGTGCCACAAGCCCCGGACATGGCAATCAGCCCCAGCATTTT
D: TRBD2; V: TRBV11-2; J: TRBJ2-5; size: .; CDR3: CASSLELAATGTQYF; DNA: TGTGCCAGCAGCTTAGAACTAGCGGCCACAGGGACCCAGTACTTC
D: .; V: TRBV27; J: TRBJ1-1; size: .; CDR3: CASSLLGGVPTEAFF; DNA: TGTGCCAGCAGTTTGTTGGGGGGAGTGCCCACTGAAGCTTTCTTT
D: .; V: TRBV7-8; J: TRBJ2-2; size: .; CDR3: CASSLAIPGGELFF; DNA: TGTGCCAGCAGCTTAGCGATTCCGGGCGGGGAGCTGTTTTTT